The entry below gives a single TCR beta chain sequence along with its context. Its antigen is unknown. No per-base quality is available; no much larger clone lies one base away. The library was prepared using the immunoSEQ multiplex PCR assay. The multiplex PCR relied on a mix of 60 forward primers for TCR Vbeta segments and 13 reverse primers for TCR Jbeta segments. The CDR3 region of rearranged TCR beta genes was amplified from genomic DNA by a multiplex PCR assay. Amplified TCR beta libraries were sequenced as 87-base-pair reads on the Illumina HiSeq System. In the original analysis: Across the roughly 670 repertoires, a later analysis counted roughly 84 million unique TCR beta chains, 9.5 million to 12 million of which were shared by at least two donors. Raw reads were error-corrected and collapsed into unique sequences with a nearest-neighbor algorithm that merged closely related sequences to remove PCR and sequencing errors. V, D and J gene segments were assigned by aligning CDR3 sequences to IMGT reference sequences. For a sequence to be retained, a match of at least six nucleotides was required to both a V gene segment and a J gene segment. A rearrangement was called productive if the CDR3 had no stop codons and remained in frame with V and J, and every other rearrangement was called non-productive. CDR3 was defined according to IMGT convention as the region running from the second conserved V-encoded cysteine to the conserved J-encoded phenylalanine. The earlier analysis of more than 450 of the donors excluded sequences that lacked an unambiguous match to a single V gene segment. An earlier analysis of some 610 of the donors called V segments functional above 56.7% productive rearrangements and segregating when the between-donor standard deviation exceeded 5%. To diagnose cytomegalovirus status from the catalog of TCR beta chain sequences, a statistical classification framework was built. A later analysis assigned V and J genes by comparing TCR nucleotide sequences with IMGT/GENE-DB human TR gene sequences. The TCRdist pipeline was used in a later analysis to assign CDR3 sequences and most-parsimonious VDJ recombination scenarios. In a later analysis, each TCR beta chain was defined by its CDR3 amino acid sequence together with its V-gene family, and reads lacking a unique V-gene family were excluded. As a way to deal with suspected cross-contamination and a sequencing artifact, a later analysis dropped over 550 nucleotide sequences that were highly shared and had low generation probability. A later analysis calculated a clonal expansion index for each public chain from normalized within-repertoire ranks of inferred template counts. In a later analysis, generation probabilities were computed with a VDJ recombination model fitted to out-of-frame rearrangements, and the resulting probabilities were checked against IGoR. In a later analysis, TCR-TCR, TCR-HLA and TCR-CMV co-occurrence was scored with hypergeometric tests, and a repertoire-size bias correction was applied to TCR pairs. False discovery rates were estimated in a later analysis by permuting HLA or CMV assignments 20 times. In a later analysis, co-occurring TCRs were grouped using DBSCAN, and TCRdist sequence similarity was added for clustering within HLA-allele-positive subsets. For co-occurrence clustering, repertoires with fewer than 30,000 or more than 120,000 public chains were excluded, along with several repertoires with anomalous nucleotide sharing. What TCRdb holds here is the immuneACCESS table cut down to in-frame rearrangements. Part of the clones is not present; checked against another copy, under half of the missing clones reflect an unresolved V gene, and the others are unexplained. Clone size and V and J calls were adopted from that table, with D and trimming inferred from the DNA. The sample has about 94,000 clones on record, about 8% of them singletons. The ten top clones hold roughly 2.1% of the sample.

The cohort consisted of 600 to 700 healthy bone marrow donors. Cohort members were all nominally healthy when sampled, although unrecorded immune exposures were likely present. The donor tested CMV seronegative and was one of the 352 seronegative cohort members. Each donor provided a peripheral blood sample, and peripheral blood mononuclear cells were used for TCR beta sequencing. The Qiagen DNeasy Blood Extraction Kit was used to extract genomic DNA from the blood cell samples. The sample belongs to a study of cytomegalovirus exposure and HLA in healthy donors (dated by TCRdb to 2017 to 2019). About the full investigation: An earlier analysis of roughly 500 of the donors reported 250 to 350 Gb of sequence data and roughly 110 million unique TCR beta sequences from roughly 180 million T cells. In the later analysis, no new phenotypic data were used to find candidate immune exposures; instead, reliance was placed on TCR beta sequences and their occurrence across donors. A separate validation cohort of roughly 110 different subjects was used in addition to the 666-subject first cohort. To predict cytomegalovirus infection status, the study combined high-throughput TCR immunosequencing, statistical association of individual TCRs with disease status, and machine learning. Donor age, sex, ethnicity and CMV serostatus were collected together with the repertoire data. In a later genetic analysis, genome-wide SNP genotypes for about 65% of the roughly 700 donors were used, and that subset was treated as a discovery cohort. In a later analysis, previously published TCR beta repertoires from 550 to 700 donors were re-analyzed and high-resolution HLA genotyping was added so that TCR occurrence patterns could be studied. Around 330 gigabases of sequencing data and around 80 million unique TCR sequences made up an early release that covered approximately 700 HLA-typed donors. Among 398 genotyped donors of the cohort, an average of approximately 250,000 unique TCR beta nucleotide sequences were sequenced per donor, around 20% of them non-productive. A handful of DR-DQ haplotypes were handled as single units for association and clustering because linkage in the cohort was strong. In an earlier analysis of more than 550 of the donors, high-throughput TCR beta sequencing was used to judge whether each TCR beta V gene segment behaved as functional or pseudogenic. Every repertoire in the discovery cohort had been generated on one and the same sequencing platform. The study profiled the T cell repertoires of 500 to 800 subjects by immunosequencing and related them to cytomegalovirus serostatus. The study aimed to test whether signatures of past pathogen exposure could be identified by cataloging public T cell receptors. Of the 300 to 500 genotyped donors, 75% to 85% were placed in the genetic ancestry cluster associated with self-reported Caucasian donors. The number of typed donors differed by locus: about 620-640 for A, B, C, DRB1 and DQB1; approximately 530 for DQA1; approximately 610 for DPA1; and roughly 490 for DPB1. HLA typing included class I and class II loci at four-digit resolution. Beyond this particular receptor, the publication reports: Compared with the approximately 700-donor mean, donors in an Asian-associated ancestry cluster had fewer N-insertions in productive TCRs, according to a later genetic analysis. While some public TCRs were present in many individuals, most TCR sequences turned up only very rarely across donors. Roughly uniform sequencing depth across donors was assumed in presence/absence analyses, although this assumption may not hold. The authors suggested that the approach could potentially be generalized to other disease states and immunological phenotypes. In both the original and validation cohorts, the classifier was reported to diagnose cytomegalovirus status with high specificity and sensitivity. Broadly in line with IMGT annotations, most TCR beta V segments showed up in productive rearrangements about 87% or about 30% of the time in an earlier analysis of 587 of the donors. Because counts were too low, around 18 rarely observed V segments, including chromosome 9 orphons, were left out of the earlier analysis of 500 to 750 of the donors. A further reported finding was that TCR beta sequences accurately predicted the HLA-A and HLA-B alleles for most subjects in the first cohort. Because HLA typing was missing for some donors at each locus, association tests included only the typed subset. A cluster of highly shared sequence variants was judged likely to represent a technical artifact of the sequencing pipeline. In a later analysis, HLA-associated TCR beta chains were found to be more clonally expanded and to have lower generation probabilities than equally common non-associated chains. Some IMGT-functional V segments, including TRBV6-2 and TRBV6-3, could not be distinguished by the 87-base-pair reads and were therefore excluded. A later genetic analysis associated a missense DCLRE1C variant with V-gene and J-gene trimming of TCR beta chains, and an independent cohort replicated the association. A few of the identified cytomegalovirus-associated TCR beta chains were confirmed in vitro to be specific for cytomegalovirus antigens. A later analysis reported that several top co-occurrence clusters appeared linked to parvovirus B19, influenza, CMV and Epstein-Barr virus. Strong co-occurrence of HLA alleles, especially DR and DQ, made assigning TCR associations to individual alleles difficult. Linkage disequilibrium might explain the correlated functional status among segregating V segments, but an unknown experimental factor could not be ruled out. A later analysis found that most CMV-associated TCR beta chains appeared HLA-restricted, with HLA associations seemingly driven largely by CMV exposure. A later analysis associated 16,951 TCR beta sequences with specific HLA alleles at a false discovery rate of 0.05. In this cohort, only TCR beta chains were sequenced, and detectable features were limited by the absence of alpha or paired-chain data. According to a later analysis, TCR association rates differed among HLA loci, with DRB1 alleles showing the most associated TCRs and HLA-C alleles showing the fewest. In the study, some 180 TCR beta chains were listed as associated with cytomegalovirus. Immune exposure information for the cohort was limited to CMV serostatus.

As encoded in the germline V gene, CDR1 is SQVTM while CDR2 is ANQGSEA. The cysteine opens and the phenylalanine closes a CDR3 of 16 amino acids. This entry keeps only the CDR3 DNA: 48 bases, framed from base 1. V loses 6 bases at its end and J loses 7 bases; junction bases beyond the gene matches: 18. This clonotype was obtained from a man aged 50-60 years in good health and CMV-seronegative. The rearrangement combines TRBV29-1 with TRBJ2-3; 8 middle bases align to TRBD2. The sequencing input was PBMCs. Here the CDR3 is given as CSVGPRGSGRLHTQYF. The DNA sequence is as follows: TGCAGCGTGGGCCCCCGGGGAAGCGGGAGATTACATACGCAGTATTTT.